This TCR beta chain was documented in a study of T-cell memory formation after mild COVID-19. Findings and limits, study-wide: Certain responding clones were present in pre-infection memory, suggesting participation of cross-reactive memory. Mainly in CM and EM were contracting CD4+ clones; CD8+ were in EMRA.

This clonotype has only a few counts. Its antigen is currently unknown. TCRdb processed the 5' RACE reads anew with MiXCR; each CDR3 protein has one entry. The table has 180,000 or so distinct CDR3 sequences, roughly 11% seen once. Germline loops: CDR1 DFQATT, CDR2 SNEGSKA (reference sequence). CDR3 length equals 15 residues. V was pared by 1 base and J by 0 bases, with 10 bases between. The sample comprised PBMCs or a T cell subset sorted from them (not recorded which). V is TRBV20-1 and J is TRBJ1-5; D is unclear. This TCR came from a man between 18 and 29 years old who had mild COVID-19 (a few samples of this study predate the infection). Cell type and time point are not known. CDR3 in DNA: TGCAGTGCTAGAGGTATCAGCTATAGCAATCAGCCCCAGCATTTT. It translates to CSARGISYSNQPQHF.